This TCR beta chain was captured by sequencing in a study of cytomegalovirus exposure and HLA in healthy donors (dated by TCRdb to between 2016 and 2019). For the study in its entirety: In an earlier analysis of approximately 500 of the donors, 250 to 350 Gb of sequence data and 90 million to 120 million unique TCR beta sequences from 150 million to 200 million T cells were reported. An early release covering some 640 HLA-typed donors comprised about 320 gigabases of sequencing data and around 80 million unique TCR sequences. Of the roughly 400 genotyped donors, roughly 80% fell in the genetic ancestry cluster associated with self-reported Caucasian donors. The study aimed to test whether signatures of past pathogen exposure could be identified by cataloging public T cell receptors. The study profiled the T cell repertoires of hundreds of subjects by immunosequencing and related them to cytomegalovirus serostatus. Besides the first cohort of about 730 subjects, a separate validation cohort made up of 120 different subjects was used. To predict cytomegalovirus infection status, the study brought together high-throughput TCR immunosequencing, statistical association of individual TCRs with disease status, and machine learning. To study patterns of TCR occurrence, a later analysis re-analyzed previously published TCR beta repertoires from 666 donors and added high-resolution HLA genotyping. Rather than drawing on any new phenotypic data, the later analysis identified candidate immune exposures from TCR beta sequences and the way those sequences occurred across donors. To decide whether each TCR beta V gene segment behaved as functional or pseudogenic, an earlier analysis of fewer than 750 of the donors relied on high-throughput TCR beta sequencing. Donor age, sex, ethnicity and CMV serostatus were collected together with the repertoire data. In a later genetic analysis, genome-wide SNP genotypes for about 60% of the 666 donors were used, and that subset was treated as a discovery cohort. All discovery cohort repertoires had been generated on a single sequencing platform. Both class I and class II loci were covered by HLA typing, at four-digit resolution. The number of donors typed differed by locus, with about 629-630 for A, B, C, DRB1 and DQB1, 522 for DQA1, some 570 for DPA1, and 400 to 490 for DPB1. About 5 DR-DQ haplotypes were handled as single units for association and clustering, since linkage in the cohort was strong. On average, roughly 240,000 unique TCR beta nucleotide sequences were sequenced per donor among 398 genotyped donors of the cohort, with approximately 18% of those sequences being non-productive.

To note about this clone: The antigen it binds to is not known. No base-level quality is on record; no much larger clone is a single base apart.

The method behind the library was the immunoSEQ multiplex PCR assay. A mixture of 60 forward primers for TCR Vbeta segments and 13 reverse primers for TCR Jbeta segments was used in the multiplex PCR. A multiplex PCR assay on genomic DNA amplified the CDR3 region of rearranged TCR beta genes. On the Illumina HiSeq System, the amplified TCR beta libraries were sequenced as 87-base-pair reads. In the original analysis: A later analysis counted approximately 74 million unique TCR beta chains across the 700 or so repertoires, and some 11 million of these chains were shared by at least two donors. A nearest-neighbor algorithm error-corrected the raw reads and collapsed the reads into unique sequences, merging closely related sequences to remove PCR and sequencing errors. V, D and J gene segments were assigned by aligning CDR3 sequences to IMGT reference sequences. For a sequence to be retained, a match of at least six nucleotides was required to both a V gene segment and a J gene segment. A rearrangement was called productive if the CDR3 had no stop codons and remained in frame with V and J, and every other rearrangement was called non-productive. CDR3 was defined by IMGT convention, running from the second conserved V-encoded cysteine to the conserved J-encoded phenylalanine. In an earlier analysis of around 640 of the donors, sequences lacking an unambiguous match to a single V gene segment were excluded. In an earlier analysis of 587 of the donors, V segments were called functional above 56.7% productive rearrangements and were called segregating when the between-donor standard deviation exceeded 5%. To diagnose cytomegalovirus status from the catalog of TCR beta chain sequences, a statistical classification framework was built. V and J gene assignment, in a later analysis, came from comparing TCR nucleotide sequences with IMGT/GENE-DB human TR gene sequences. A later analysis assigned CDR3 sequences and most-parsimonious VDJ recombination scenarios with the TCRdist pipeline. In a later analysis, each TCR beta chain was defined by its CDR3 amino acid sequence together with its V-gene family, and reads lacking a unique V-gene family were excluded. To address suspected cross-contamination and a sequencing artifact, a later analysis removed a few hundred highly shared, low-generation-probability nucleotide sequences. In a later analysis, a clonal expansion index for each public chain was calculated from normalized within-repertoire ranks of inferred template counts. Generation probabilities in a later analysis came from a VDJ recombination model fitted to out-of-frame rearrangements, and those results were checked against IGoR. Hypergeometric tests were used in a later analysis to score TCR-TCR, TCR-HLA and TCR-CMV co-occurrence, with a repertoire-size bias correction applied to the TCR pairs. To estimate false discovery rates, a later analysis permuted the HLA or CMV assignments 20 times. A later analysis grouped co-occurring TCRs with DBSCAN, adding TCRdist sequence similarity when clustering within HLA-allele-positive subsets. Co-occurrence clustering excluded repertoires with fewer than 30,000 or more than 120,000 public chains, plus five with anomalous nucleotide sharing. Sourced from immuneACCESS, this table was stored by TCRdb with only in-frame sequences that have V and J called. A share of the clones is absent; for the studies checked, an unresolved V gene accounts for under half, and the remainder has no known explanation. That table supplies the V and J calls and clone size; D and trimming were determined from the DNA. For this sample the table gives about 120,000 clones, of which roughly 80% were detected only once. The ten most abundant clones make up roughly 3.5% of the sample.

In total, around 600 healthy bone marrow donors made up the cohort. All cohort members were sampled while nominally healthy, although unrecorded immune exposures were likely present. The donor was CMV seronegative and was included in the group of several hundred seronegative cohort members. Each donor provided a peripheral blood sample, and peripheral blood mononuclear cells were used for TCR beta sequencing. The Qiagen DNeasy Blood Extraction Kit was used to extract genomic DNA from the blood cell samples. The research as a whole found: Some IMGT-functional V segments, including TRBV6-2 and TRBV6-3, could not be distinguished by the 87-base-pair reads and were therefore excluded. Correlated functional status among segregating V segments might reflect linkage disequilibrium, but an unknown experimental factor could not be ruled out. In an earlier analysis of approximately 590 of the donors, most TCR beta V segments appeared in productive rearrangements about 87% or about 30% of the time, broadly matching IMGT annotations. Because some donors lacked HLA typing at each locus, the association tests relied only on the typed subset. A total of 150 or so TCR beta chains were listed by the study as associated with cytomegalovirus. For the cohort, immune exposure information was limited to CMV serostatus. A further reported finding was that TCR beta sequences accurately predicted the HLA-A and HLA-B alleles for most subjects in the first cohort. Compared with equally common non-associated chains, HLA-associated TCR beta chains in a later analysis were more clonally expanded and had lower generation probabilities. In vitro tests confirmed that three of the cytomegalovirus-associated TCR beta chains recognize cytomegalovirus antigens. Compared with the 666-donor mean, donors in an Asian-associated ancestry cluster had fewer N-insertions in productive TCRs, according to a later genetic analysis. In both the original and validation cohorts, the classifier was reported to diagnose cytomegalovirus status with high specificity and sensitivity. The cohort was sequenced for TCR beta chains only, and without alpha or paired-chain data the features that could be detected were limited. Specific HLA alleles were associated with about 17,000 TCR beta sequences at a false discovery rate of 0.05 in a later analysis. Strong co-occurrence of HLA alleles, especially DR and DQ, made assigning TCR associations to individual alleles difficult. A cluster of highly shared sequence variants was judged likely to represent a technical artifact of the sequencing pipeline. Because counts were too low, seventeen rarely observed V segments, including chromosome 9 orphons, were excluded from the earlier analysis of 587 of the donors. Sequencing depth was assumed to be roughly uniform across donors in the presence/absence analyses, though that assumption may not hold. The authors suggested that the approach could potentially be generalized to other disease states and immunological phenotypes. According to a later analysis, TCR association rates differed among HLA loci, with DRB1 alleles showing the most associated TCRs and HLA-C alleles showing the fewest. Most TCR sequences were observed very rarely across donors, whereas some public TCRs were present in many individuals. An association between a missense DCLRE1C variant and V-gene and J-gene trimming of TCR beta chains was found in a later genetic analysis and replicated in an independent cohort. A later analysis reported that several top co-occurrence clusters appeared linked to parvovirus B19, influenza, CMV and Epstein-Barr virus. Most CMV-associated TCR beta chains appeared to be HLA-restricted in a later analysis, and the HLA associations seemed to be driven largely by CMV exposure.

Spanning cysteine to phenylalanine, the CDR3 consists of 14 amino acids. Of all the DNA, just the CDR3 is kept, 42 bases in frame from base 1. The germline V gene provides CDR1 SGHRS and CDR2 YFSETQ. Deletion took 4 bases off V and 5 bases off J, with a span of 12 bases between the germline ends. Sequencing input: PBMCs. The chain employs TRBV5-1 and TRBJ2-2; the D gene is unclear. The origin of this receptor is a male donor in good health and CMV-seronegative. This receptor has the CDR3 CASSLHAATGELFF. The nucleotide sequence is given as TGCGCCAGCAGCCTTCACGCGGCAACCGGGGAGCTGTTTTTT.